Sequencing of this T cell receptor (beta chain) was carried out in a study of Ad26.COV2.S vaccination and SARS-CoV-2 variants. Study context: Donor participated within the Ad26.COV2.S arm of the COV1001 trial.

Repertoires were generated with immunoSEQ multiplex PCR, while TCRdb's copy carries only in-frame clones and drops some. The table includes approximately 280,000 clones, about 87% detected once. Study outcomes and limitations: Reportedly, after vaccination the spike-specific CD8+ and CD4+ T cell responses displayed substantial breadth.

The treatment denotes: roughly 20 received Ad26.COV2.S at low or high dose, single or two shots; roughly 5 received placebo; per-sample allocation not given. On day 63 after the first injection, vaccine and placebo recipients gave samples. It was an adult aged 18-55 years in Boston who was the donor. CDR1 is SGHAT, CDR2 FQNNGV, per germline. V shed 2 bases and J shed 4 bases, with 9 bases lying between them. This CDR3 comprises 13 residues. On this clone itself: The antigen is unknown.

Sequences were derived from peripheral blood, sampled in a trial of Ad26.COV2.S vaccine versus placebo. This chain links TRBV11-2 with TRBJ2-7, with a tentative D call TRBD2 (5 bases). The receptor was isolated from a person aged 18-60 years who received the Ad26.COV2.S COVID-19 vaccine or a placebo. CDR3 protein: CASSLTWEYEQYF. Written as DNA, the CDR3 is TGTGCCAGCAGCTTAACGTGGGAGTACGAGCAGTACTTC.